The clone carrying this TCR beta chain was recorded many times. Its antigen is not known. These data belong to a study of CD8 T cells in ankylosing spondylitis. V lost 0 bases, J lost 2 bases, and 4 bases stayed unmatched. This CDR3 is 16 amino acids long. Germline CDR1 reads SGDLS; CDR2 reads YYNGEE. Study-wide findings and caveats: CD8+ by phenotype, disease-linked clones were relatively rare in peripheral blood. Reported data indicate significant enrichment of disease-linked clones within matched ankylosing spondylitis synovial fluid.

One entry per CDR3 protein, called by TCRdb with MiXCR from the 5' RACE reads. The table has some 42,000 distinct CDR3 sequences, roughly 2.6% seen once. The source material was blood, either unsorted or a sorted T cell fraction (not recorded which). This sequence was found in a male donor with ankylosing spondylitis or in good health (not recorded which). The chain couples TRBV9 to TRBJ2-2; 7 nucleotides agree with TRBD2. CDR3 protein: CASSVGGTTNTGELFF. In DNA, the CDR3 is TGTGCCAGCAGCGTAGGGGGGACTACTAACACCGGGGAGCTGTTTTTT. Together with reference TRBV9 and TRBJ2-2, the CDR3 gives the full variable domain: DSGVTQTPKHLITATGQRVTLRCSPRSGDLSVYWYQQSLDQGLQFLIQYYNGEERAKGNILERFSAQQFPDLHSELNLSSLELGDSALYFCASSVGGTTNTGELFFGEGSRLTVL.